Following are 5 T cell receptor beta chains from one sample sequenced in a study of blood T cell repertoires in COVID-19. TCRdb's table, derived via immunoSEQ multiplex PCR, lists solely in-frame clones and lacks some. The table lists some 130,000 clones, about 87% of them singletons. The material sequenced was peripheral blood. These receptors originate from a human donor in a cohort sampled during active COVID-19.

The V and J genes are TRBV19 and TRBJ2-1; 9 nucleotides align to TRBD2. Germline lookup yields CDR1 LNHDA and CDR2 SQIVND (reference sequence). The CDR3 consists of 17 residues. J lost 0 bases, V lost 3 bases, and 6 bases had no gene match. In DNA form, the CDR3 reads TGTGCCAGTAGTATTCTTGGCGGGGGGGGCTCCTACAATGAGCAGTTCTTC. Protein product: CASSILGGGGSYNEQFF.

This sequence joins TRBV3-1 (or the pseudogene TRBV3-2) and TRBJ1-2; D is undetermined. Trimming took 3 bases from V and 8 from J, leaving 7 bases between them. This CDR3 region has 11 residues. The germline V gene has CDR1 LGHDT and CDR2 YNNKEL (reference sequence). CDR3 DNA: TGTGCCAGCAGCCATGCCGGGGGCTACACCTTC. This translates into CASSHAGGYTF.

This clone has more than one count but fewer than ten. The genes are TRBV5-6 and TRBJ2-2; 7 nucleotides align to TRBD2. Germline V gives CDR1 SGHDT, CDR2 YYEEEE. The V gene end was trimmed by 3 bases and the J gene end by 4 bases; junction bases not matched to a gene: 9. The CDR3 extends over 16 amino acids. CDR3 coding DNA: TGTGCCAGCAGCTCGTGGTGGGAGGGAAGCACCGGGGAGCTGTTTTTT. Translation gives CASSSWWEGSTGELFF.

The V gene is TRBV5-6, the J gene TRBJ2-7; possibly TRBD2 for D (5 bases). Germline assignment: CDR1 SGHDT and CDR2 YYEEEE. The length of the CDR3 is 13 residues. Trimming stripped 0 bases from V and 9 bases from J, with 13 bases between. The CDR3 reads CASSLGFQRVQYV. DNA of the CDR3: TGTGCCAGCAGCTTGGGGTTTCAGAGGGTGCAGTACGTC.

The chain uses TRBV5-1 and TRBJ1-6; a possible D gene is TRBD1 (5 bases). The CDR3 is 16 residues long. Trimming left V 3 bases short and J 1 base short, with 11 bases between. Germline-derived CDR1 and CDR2 are SGHRS and YFSETQ. The CDR3 DNA is TGCGCCAGCAGCTCAATCGGGGGGTCCTATAATTCACCCCTCCACTTT. Translating gives CASSSIGGSYNSPLHF. Full variable domain (outside the CDR3, taken from reference TRBV5-1 and TRBJ1-6): KAGVTQTPRYLIKTRGQQVTLSCSPISGHRSVSWYQQTPGQGLQFLFEYFSETQRNKGNFPGRFSGRQFSNSRSEMNVSTLELGDSALYLCASSSIGGSYNSPLHFGNGTRLTVT.